These 25 T cell receptor beta chains were all obtained from the same sample, sequenced in a study of blood T cell repertoires in COVID-19. Profiling relied on immunoSEQ multiplex PCR, and the TCRdb table lists in-frame clones only, not all of them. Among 88,000 or so clones listed, 85% were seen once. The sequencing sample was made of peripheral blood. Every receptor here comes from a man aged 55 to 70 with acute or convalescent COVID-19.

This clone was detected once. Here the CDR3 reads CASSLLRTVLSYNEQFF. The DNA of the CDR3 is TGTGCCAGCAGCTTACTGAGGACTGTCCTTTCCTACAATGAGCAGTTCTTC. This chain uses TRBV7-2 with TRBJ2-1; D might be TRBD2 (5 bases). V lost 2 bases, J lost 1 base, and 15 bases lay in between. The CDR3 extends over 17 amino acids. The germline V gene has CDR1 SGHTA and CDR2 FQGNSA.

J is TRBJ2-2 and V is TRBV5-1; D possibly corresponds to TRBD2 (7 bases). CDR3 length: 16 amino acids. Germline values: CDR1 SGHRS, CDR2 YFSETQ. V lost 6 bases to trimming and J lost 4 bases, with 19 bases between them. In DNA form, the CDR3 reads TGCGCCAGCACTGTCTTGGCGGGGGCCGCCACCGGGGAGCTGTTTTTT. Protein: CASTVLAGAATGELFF.

The J gene is TRBJ2-2, the V gene TRBV24-1; D is undetermined. The CDR3 has 14 residues. The V gene's germline CDR1 is KGHDR and CDR2 SFDVKD. The V gene lost 3 bases and the J gene lost 4 bases, with 8 bases spanning the gap. As DNA, the CDR3 is TGTGCCACCAGTGATCCGGGTCCCACCGGGGAGCTGTTTTTT. Amino acid sequence: CATSDPGPTGELFF.

The genes are TRBV6-6 and TRBJ2-3, with 9 bases aligning to TRBD1. Germline assignment: CDR1 MNHNY and CDR2 SVGAGI (reference sequence). This CDR3 contains 15 residues. J lost 4 bases, V lost 0 bases, and 2 bases had no gene match. DNA of the CDR3: TGTGCCAGCAGTTACTCCACAGGGGGCGCAGATACGCAGTATTTT. Translated: CASSYSTGGADTQYF.

In its sample, this clone was seen once. The chain employs TRBV5-1 and TRBJ2-7; D might be TRBD2 (5 bases). This CDR3 comprises 15 residues. V was trimmed by 0 bases and J by 2 bases, leaving 12 bases between them. Germline CDR1 reads SGHRS; CDR2 reads YFSETQ. The CDR3 sequence: CASSLVPGLAYEQYF. The CDR3 nucleotides read TGCGCCAGCAGCTTGGTACCGGGGTTAGCCTACGAGCAGTACTTC.

This chain connects TRBV6-6 to TRBJ2-5, with 14 bases that match TRBD2. The germline V gene encodes CDR1 MNHNY and CDR2 SVGAGI (reference sequence). This CDR3 spans 21 amino acids. V was pared by 5 bases and J by 3 bases, with 20 bases of the junction left unmatched. The CDR3 region is CASSHNPGLAGGTLVKETQYF. In DNA, the CDR3 is TGTGCCAGCAGTCACAACCCCGGACTAGCGGGAGGAACTTTGGTAAAAGAGACCCAGTACTTC.

The chain couples TRBV10-3 to TRBJ1-2; D is perhaps TRBD1 (5 bases). The ends were cut back, 1 base at V and 2 bases at J, with 8 bases in the middle. The CDR3 runs 14 residues. Germline lookup yields CDR1 ENHRY and CDR2 SYGVKD. As DNA, the CDR3 is TGTGCCATCAGTGAGTTGACAGAAAACTATGGCTACACCTTC. Its translation: CAISELTENYGYTF.

The rearrangement links TRBV6-4 to TRBJ1-1, with no clear D. The CDR3 loop spans 13 amino acids. Germline V lookup: CDR1 MRHNA, CDR2 SNTAGT. V gave up 3 bases and J gave up 8 bases, with 13 bases separating them. The CDR3 reads CASSEDRYREAFF. Here the CDR3 DNA reads TGTGCCAGCAGTGAAGATAGATACCGAGAAGCTTTCTTT.

The chain is built from TRBV11-3 and TRBJ2-7, with TRBD2 matching over 10 bases. There are 15 residues in the CDR3. The ends lost 5 bases at V and 2 bases at J; junction bases unmatched: 6. Germline CDR1 and CDR2: SGHNT and YENEEA. The CDR3 is CASSPGTSATYEQYF. CDR3 in DNA: TGTGCCAGCAGCCCCGGGACTAGCGCCACCTACGAGCAGTACTTC.

This chain links TRBV19 with TRBJ2-7; 7 nucleotides line up with TRBD1. CDR3 size: 15 residues. From germline, CDR1 is LNHDA and CDR2 SQIVND (reference sequence). The V and J ends lost 5 bases and 3 bases, in that order; junction bases with no gene match: 10. CDR3 sequence reads: CASSPTTGSYYEQYF. CDR3 nucleotide sequence: TGTGCCAGTAGTCCGACGACAGGGTCCTACTACGAGCAGTACTTC.

This clone has just a few counts. The chain recombines TRBV28 with TRBJ1-1, with D tentatively TRBD1 (6 bases). The germline gives CDR1 MDHEN, CDR2 SYDVKM. The length of the CDR3 is 14 residues. V lost 7 bases and J lost 4, with 16 bases in between. The CDR3 region is CASIQPRGTTEAFF. The CDR3 DNA reads as TGTGCCAGCATCCAACCCAGGGGAACCACTGAAGCTTTCTTT. Looking up the rest from reference TRBV28 and TRBJ1-1 gives the full variable domain: DVKVTQSSRYLVKRTGEKVFLECVQDMDHENMFWYRQDPGLGLRLIYFSYDVKMKEKGDIPEGYSVSREKKERFSLILESASTNQTSMYLCASIQPRGTTEAFFGQGTRLTVV.

V is TRBV5-6 and J is TRBJ1-2, with unresolved D. The germline gives CDR1 SGHDT, CDR2 YYEEEE. V was trimmed by 10 bases and J by 2 bases, leaving 12 bases between them. There are 12 residues in the CDR3. CDR3 region: CASAAVNYGYTF. CDR3 nucleotide sequence: TGTGCCTCGGCGGCAGTGAACTATGGCTACACCTTC.

The chain carries TRBV4-1 and TRBJ1-2; perhaps TRBD1 as D (5 bases). Germline lookup yields CDR1 MGHRA and CDR2 YSYEKL. CDR3 size: 13 residues. Trimming removed 1 base from V and 2 bases from J, with 5 bases in between. The CDR3 protein is CASSQAGNYGYTF. CDR3 DNA: TGCGCCAGCAGCCAAGCAGGGAACTATGGCTACACCTTC.

This chain connects TRBV3-1 (or the pseudogene TRBV3-2) to TRBJ2-2; D call uncertain. The CDR3 runs to 16 residues. Germline-derived CDR1 and CDR2 are LGHDT and YNNKEL (reference sequence). Trimming cost V 0 bases and J 3 bases, with 11 bases left between them. The CDR3 region has the DNA TGTGCCAGCAGCCAAGACCCCCCAGGCTACACCGGGGAGCTGTTTTTT. Translation: CASSQDPPGYTGELFF.

The V and J genes are TRBV9 and TRBJ2-2; the D gene is possibly TRBD2 (5 bases). V lost 0 bases, J lost 4 bases, and 10 bases lay in between. Germline values: CDR1 SGDLS, CDR2 YYNGEE. The CDR3 is 15 amino acids. The CDR3 here is CASSVAPGSTGELFF. Here the CDR3 DNA reads TGTGCCAGCAGCGTAGCTCCGGGGAGCACCGGGGAGCTGTTTTTT. The whole variable domain, remainder taken from reference TRBV9 and TRBJ2-2, is DSGVTQTPKHLITATGQRVTLRCSPRSGDLSVYWYQQSLDQGLQFLIQYYNGEERAKGNILERFSAQQFPDLHSELNLSSLELGDSALYFCASSVAPGSTGELFFGEGSRLTVL.

The gene calls are TRBV7-9 and TRBJ2-1; D gene uncertain. Looked up from germline, CDR1 is SEHNR and CDR2 is FQNEAQ (reference sequence). The germline V and J ends were trimmed by 5 bases and 1 base, with 15 bases remaining between them. This CDR3 is 16 amino acids long. The CDR3 region has the DNA TGTGCCAGCAGCCGAGGCAGCGCGTTTTCCTACAATGAGCAGTTCTTC. Residues: CASSRGSAFSYNEQFF.

The V gene is TRBV12-3 or TRBV12-4, the J gene TRBJ1-2; no reliable D call. The V and J ends lost 5 bases and 5 bases respectively, with 9 bases between them. This CDR3 contains 12 residues. The CDR3 sequence: CASSPDSYGYTF. The DNA of the CDR3 is TGTGCCAGCAGTCCAGATTCATATGGCTACACCTTC.

The chain has TRBV7-2 and TRBJ1-1; D unclear. The V gene's germline CDR1 is SGHTA and CDR2 FQGNSA. The CDR3 is made up of 13 amino acids. Trimming took off 1 base at V and 1 base at J, with 4 bases between the two ends. The CDR3, as DNA: TGTGCCAGCAGCTTAGGACAGAACACTGAAGCTTTCTTT. Translated, it gives CASSLGQNTEAFF.

The chain links TRBV18 to TRBJ2-3; TRBD1 might be the D (5 bases). The CDR3 has 15 amino acids. The germline gives CDR1 KGHSH, CDR2 LQKENI. Trimming took 2 bases from V and 4 from J, leaving 13 bases between them. The CDR3 sequence is CASSPTREGADTQYF. In nucleotides, the CDR3 is TGTGCCAGCTCACCAACAAGGGAAGGGGCAGATACGCAGTATTTT.

For the CDR3, the DNA is TGCGCCAGCAGCATGCCTAGCGGCGCCTACGAGCAGTACTTC. Translating it yields CASSMPSGAYEQYF. This chain links TRBV4-1 with TRBJ2-7; TRBD2 aligns across 7 bases. Germline assignment: CDR1 MGHRA and CDR2 YSYEKL. J gave up 2 bases and V 5 bases, and 6 bases lay outside the gene matches. This CDR3 spans 14 amino acids.

V usage is TRBV3-1 (or the pseudogene TRBV3-2) and J usage is TRBJ1-5; D might be TRBD1 (5 bases). Germline values: CDR1 LGHDT, CDR2 YNNKEL (reference sequence). V lost 0 bases, J lost 7 bases, and 7 bases lay in between. The CDR3 is 13 amino acids. In nucleotides, the CDR3 is TGTGCCAGCAGCCAAGACAGGGAACAGCCCCAGCATTTT. This gives the protein CASSQDREQPQHF.

In this sample, this clone turned up once. The CDR3 bases are TGTGCCATCAGTTCGGCGGGGGGCAATCAGCCCCAGCATTTT. It translates to CAISSAGGNQPQHF. The chain couples TRBV10-3 to TRBJ1-5; tentatively, D is TRBD1 (5 bases). This CDR3 comprises 14 residues. Germline CDR1 ENHRY, CDR2 SYGVKD. V lost 5 bases and J lost 2, with 10 bases in between.

This rearrangement joins TRBV7-2 to TRBJ2-1; the D gene is possibly TRBD2 (5 bases). Germline lookup yields CDR1 SGHTA and CDR2 FQGNSA. Trimming shortened V by 0 bases and J by 2 bases, and 8 bases separated the two germline ends. The CDR3 spans 15 residues. The CDR3 spells CASSLAYGAYNEQFF. The DNA for the CDR3 is TGTGCCAGCAGCTTAGCGTACGGGGCCTACAATGAGCAGTTCTTC.

The V and J genes are TRBV9 and TRBJ2-1, with 12 bases that match TRBD2. The CDR3 loop spans 15 amino acids. The V gene end was trimmed by 9 bases and the J gene end by 4 bases; junction bases not matched to a gene: 8. Germline CDR1 and CDR2: SGDLS and YYNGEE. The CDR3 DNA sequence: TGTGCCACAACGCCCACTAGCGGGGGGTACAATGAGCAGTTCTTC. Residues: CATTPTSGGYNEQFF. The full variable domain, in which reference TRBV9 and TRBJ2-1 provide the parts outside the CDR3, is DSGVTQTPKHLITATGQRVTLRCSPRSGDLSVYWYQQSLDQGLQFLIQYYNGEERAKGNILERFSAQQFPDLHSELNLSSLELGDSALYFCATTPTSGGYNEQFFGPGTRLTVL.

CDR3 loop: CASSLYPNEQFF. The CDR3 DNA sequence: TGTGCCAGCAGCCTCTATCCTAATGAGCAGTTCTTC. The rearrangement links TRBV5-6 to TRBJ2-1; no clear D. Germline CDR1 and CDR2: SGHDT and YYEEEE. The CDR3 totals 12 residues. Trimming stripped 4 bases from V and 7 bases from J, with 9 bases between.